The rows below give T cell receptor beta chains drawn from one sample of a study of early T cells in non-severe SARS-CoV-2 infection. In TCRdb, the 5' RACE reads were re-called with MiXCR into one record per CDR3 protein. The data show roughly 50,000 distinct CDR3 sequences, 5.6% seen once. The sequenced sample consisted of whole blood. The origin of the receptors is an adult who was a healthcare worker with PCR-confirmed SARS-CoV-2 infection or an uninfected control (not recorded which). The conserved cysteine and the conserved F or W are not part of the CDR3 here. Each record gives: clone size, V gene, J gene, CDR3 protein. Clone size is given for some rows only: seen once, a few or many times, or a class if the clone is expanded.

>many|TRBV6-2/TRBV6-3|TRBJ2-7
ASSGTAREQY
>many|TRBV11-2|TRBJ2-5
ASSPSGGTLETQY
>.|TRBV28|TRBJ2-3
ASTSTYGQY
>.|TRBV20-1|TRBJ2-1
STRDGRAYNEQF
>many|TRBV7-2|TRBJ2-2
ASRSSGVTGELF
>many|TRBV5-1|TRBJ2-5
ASSFGLLGETQY
>few|TRBV4-1|TRBJ2-7
ASSQGRNSYEQY
>.|TRBV18|TRBJ1-5
ASSPLAAQNQPQH
>.|TRBV6-5|TRBJ2-1
ASSGAGGYNEQF
>.|TRBV19|TRBJ1-4
ASRVTNEKLF
>few|TRBV30|TRBJ1-2
AWSVGRVSGYT
>many|TRBV19|TRBJ1-2
ASSIDPNRRGARPGYGYT
>.|TRBV14|TRBJ1-1
ASSQTWTRRRDTEAF
>many|TRBV29-1|TRBJ1-2
SVEDLGNYGYT
>many|TRBV2|TRBJ2-1
ASTRTSGYNEQF
>many|TRBV29-1|TRBJ2-2
SVVWGDTGELF
>many|TRBV7-2|TRBJ1-5
ASSGGQVNQPQH
>many|TRBV5-4|TRBJ2-3
ASSGDRSGTDTQY
>.|TRBV20-1|TRBJ2-3
SALLAGDQQDTQY
>few|TRBV29-1|TRBJ2-3
SVDDRGRRTDTQY
>many|TRBV12-5|TRBJ1-4
ASGFRPTLNEKLF
>.|TRBV12-5|TRBJ2-5
ASGLVVRQVGEETQY
>many|TRBV6-1|TRBJ1-5
ASSEEGQPL
>few|TRBV6-5|TRBJ1-5
ASRDDRQAGQPQH
>many|TRBV2|TRBJ2-7
ASRDRGSKQY
>many|TRBV11-2|TRBJ2-1
ASSLLAGDYNEQF
>many|TRBV10-3|TRBJ1-5
AISDAARAQPQH
>once|TRBV28|TRBJ1-6
ASSGTGGAGNSPLH
>few|TRBV11-1|TRBJ2-7
ASSSNPYEQY
>few|TRBV25-1|TRBJ2-1
ASIGTSEQF
>many|TRBV20-1|TRBJ2-6
SAQTGNSGANVLT
>many|TRBV7-2|TRBJ2-5
ASSFLAETQY
>few|TRBV10-3|TRBJ2-7
AISDPKDSYEQY
>.|TRBV5-5|TRBJ2-1
ASSVAPSGRVNEQF
>.|TRBV29-1|TRBJ2-1
SVEERGQGYNEQF
>many|TRBV4-1|TRBJ2-1
ASSQSAWRGSYNEQF
>many|TRBV18|TRBJ1-5
ASSPGRLGYQPQH
>many|TRBV12-3/TRBV12-4|TRBJ2-7
ASKGGGGEQY
>many|TRBV10-1|TRBJ1-3
ASSDSPGTGFGNTIY
>.|TRBV7-8|TRBJ1-1
ASSLGYPGPNTEAF
>many|TRBV11-3|TRBJ2-7
ASSWDYLGEQY
>many|TRBV24-1|TRBJ2-1
ATSDRGNEQF